Only one count was recorded for the clone carrying this TCR beta chain. This specimen belongs to a study of blood T cell repertoires in COVID-19. Study background: Researchers got acute and convalescent COVID-19 samples from the United States, Italy and Spain. PBMCs, B-cell-depleted T cells, or T cells provided the cDNA or gDNA that made up the material.

Original handling: Amplification from reference gene primers served as the basis for estimated nucleated cell counts. TCRdb keeps only in-frame clones here, not all; method: immunoSEQ multiplex PCR. V and J calls and clone size come straight from that table; D and trimming were deduced from the DNA. This table holds approximately 120,000 clones, about 83% found once. Germline trimming cut 3 bases from V and 2 bases from J; bases unmatched to any gene: 4. Germline CDR1 is SGDLS and CDR2 is YYNGEE. CDR3 length: 15 amino acids. V usage is TRBV9 and J usage is TRBJ1-3, with TRBD1 matching over 8 bases. Sequences were obtained from peripheral blood. The receptor was isolated from a man aged 55 to 70 with acute or convalescent COVID-19. The CDR3 DNA sequence: TGTGCCAGCAGCGATCAACAGGGGGCTGGAAACACCATATATTTT. Protein: CASSDQQGAGNTIYF.